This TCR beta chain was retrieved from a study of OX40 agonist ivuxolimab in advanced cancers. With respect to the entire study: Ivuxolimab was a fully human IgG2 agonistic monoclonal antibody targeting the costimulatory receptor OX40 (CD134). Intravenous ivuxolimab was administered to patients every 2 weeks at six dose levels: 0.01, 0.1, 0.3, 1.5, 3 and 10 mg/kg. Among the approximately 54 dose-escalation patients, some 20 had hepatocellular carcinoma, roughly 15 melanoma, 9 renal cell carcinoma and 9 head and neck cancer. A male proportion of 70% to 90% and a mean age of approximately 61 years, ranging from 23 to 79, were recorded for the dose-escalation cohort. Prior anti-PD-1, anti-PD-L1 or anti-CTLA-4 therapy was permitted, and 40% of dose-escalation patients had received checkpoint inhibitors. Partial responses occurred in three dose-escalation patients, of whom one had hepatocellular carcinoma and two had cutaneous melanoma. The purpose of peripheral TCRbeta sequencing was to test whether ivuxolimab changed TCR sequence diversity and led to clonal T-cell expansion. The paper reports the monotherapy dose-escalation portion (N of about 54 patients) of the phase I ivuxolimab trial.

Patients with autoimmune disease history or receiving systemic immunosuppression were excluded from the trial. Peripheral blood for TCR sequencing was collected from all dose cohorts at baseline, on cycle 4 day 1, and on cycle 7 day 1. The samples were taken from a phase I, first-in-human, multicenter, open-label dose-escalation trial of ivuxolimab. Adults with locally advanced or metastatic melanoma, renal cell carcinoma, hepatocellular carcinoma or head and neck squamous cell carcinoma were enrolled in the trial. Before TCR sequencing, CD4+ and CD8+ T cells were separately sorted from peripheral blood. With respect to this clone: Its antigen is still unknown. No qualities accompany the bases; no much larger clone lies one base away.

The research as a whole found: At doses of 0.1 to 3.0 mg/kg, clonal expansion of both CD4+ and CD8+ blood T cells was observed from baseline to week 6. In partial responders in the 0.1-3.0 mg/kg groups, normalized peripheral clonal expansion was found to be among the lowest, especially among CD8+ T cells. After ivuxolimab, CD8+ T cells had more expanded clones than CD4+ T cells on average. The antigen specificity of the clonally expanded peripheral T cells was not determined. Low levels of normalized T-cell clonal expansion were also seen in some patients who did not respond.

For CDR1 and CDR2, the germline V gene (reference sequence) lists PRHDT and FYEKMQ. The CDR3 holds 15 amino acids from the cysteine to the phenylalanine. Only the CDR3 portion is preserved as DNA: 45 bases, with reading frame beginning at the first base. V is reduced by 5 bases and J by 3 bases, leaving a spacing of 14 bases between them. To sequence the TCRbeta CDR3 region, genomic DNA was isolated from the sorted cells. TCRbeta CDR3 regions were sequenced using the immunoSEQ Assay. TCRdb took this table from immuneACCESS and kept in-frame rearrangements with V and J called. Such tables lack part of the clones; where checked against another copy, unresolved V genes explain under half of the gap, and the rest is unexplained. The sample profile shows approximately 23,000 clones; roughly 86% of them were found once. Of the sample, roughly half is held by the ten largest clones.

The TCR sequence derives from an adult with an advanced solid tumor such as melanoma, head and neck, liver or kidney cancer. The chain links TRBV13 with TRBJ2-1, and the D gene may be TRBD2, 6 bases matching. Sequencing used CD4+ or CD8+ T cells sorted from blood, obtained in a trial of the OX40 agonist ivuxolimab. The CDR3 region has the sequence CASSPTGVGYNEQFF. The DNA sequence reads TGTGCCAGCAGCCCCACGGGGGTCGGCTACAATGAGCAGTTCTTC.